This entry lists 10 T cell receptor beta chains sequenced from one sample in a study of control samples from healthy donors and cancer patients. Data came from immunoSEQ multiplex PCR; TCRdb stores just in-frame clones and leaves some out. The data show 120,000 or so clones, roughly 87% seen once. Sequenced material: blood. These receptors were obtained from a man between 18 and 35 years old in good health.

The V gene is TRBV30, the J gene TRBJ1-5; D remains ambiguous. The CDR3 is 15 residues long. Trimming cost V 0 bases and J 0 bases, with 9 bases left between them. Germline V gene lookup returns CDR1 GTSNPN and CDR2 SVGIG (reference sequence). The CDR3 loop reads CAWSVPSLSNQPQHF. CDR3 nucleotides: TGTGCCTGGAGTGTACCCTCCCTTAGCAATCAGCCCCAGCATTTT.

The chain links TRBV28 to TRBJ1-2; TRBD1 is a possible D gene (6 bases). Germline CDR1 reads MDHEN; CDR2 reads SYDVKM. The CDR3 has 14 residues. V gave up 6 bases and J gave up 4 bases, with 15 bases separating them. The CDR3 DNA reads TGTGCCAGCAGCCCCTCACAGGGATTCTATGGCTACACCTTC. This sequence encodes CASSPSQGFYGYTF.

The genes are TRBV11-2 and TRBJ2-5; a weak D match, TRBD1 (6 bases). The CDR3 is 16 residues long. The V gene lost 5 bases and the J gene lost 4 bases, with 20 bases spanning the gap. Germline values: CDR1 SGHAT, CDR2 FQNNGV. In DNA, the CDR3 is TGTGCCAGCAGCGACAAGGGACAAACCACCACAGAGACCCAGTACTTC. It is translated as CASSDKGQTTTETQYF.

The chain recombines TRBV5-1 with TRBJ2-5; perhaps TRBD1 as D (6 bases). Germline assignment: CDR1 SGHRS and CDR2 YFSETQ. Trimming took off 0 bases at V and 4 bases at J, with 7 bases between the two ends. CDR3 length equals 13 residues. CDR3 region: CASSLEGVETQYF. CDR3 coding DNA: TGCGCCAGCAGCTTGGAGGGGGTAGAGACCCAGTACTTC.

This rearrangement joins TRBV28 to TRBJ1-1; 12 bases fit TRBD1. Germline V gene sequence: CDR1 MDHEN, CDR2 SYDVKM. This CDR3 is built from 17 residues. Losses at the gene ends were 1 base for V and 5 bases for J; bases not matched to a gene: 8. The CDR3 loop is CASSLSGTGGGRTEAFF. The DNA of the CDR3 is TGTGCCAGCAGTTTATCCGGGACAGGGGGCGGTCGGACTGAAGCTTTCTTT. The complete variable domain, with remaining parts taken from reference TRBV28 and TRBJ1-1, reads DVKVTQSSRYLVKRTGEKVFLECVQDMDHENMFWYRQDPGLGLRLIYFSYDVKMKEKGDIPEGYSVSREKKERFSLILESASTNQTSMYLCASSLSGTGGGRTEAFFGQGTRLTVV.

This clone showed up just a few times. The V call is TRBV6-5, the J call TRBJ1-5; maybe TRBD1 (6 bases). CDR3 length equals 13 residues. Deletions cut 8 bases from V and 3 bases from J, with 11 bases between. Looked up from germline, CDR1 is MNHEY and CDR2 is SVGAGI. The CDR3 DNA is TGTGCCAGCCGACAGGTCAACAATCAGCCCCAGCATTTT. Encoded protein: CASRQVNNQPQHF.

The genes are TRBV27 and TRBJ2-5, with D possibly being TRBD1 (6 bases). The CDR3 runs 12 residues. Germline CDR1 MNHEY, CDR2 SMNVEV (reference sequence). V was shortened by 5 bases and J by 5 bases, with 9 bases between the two germline ends. The CDR3 sequence is CASSTGFETQYF. CDR3 DNA sequence: TGTGCCAGCAGTACAGGGTTTGAGACCCAGTACTTC.

This chain uses TRBV7-2 with TRBJ1-2, with 8 bases aligning to TRBD1. V lost 2 bases to trimming and J lost 0 bases; unmatched junction nucleotides: 11. The CDR3 spans 18 residues. Germline CDR1 reads SGHTA; CDR2 reads FQGNSA. The CDR3 spells CASSLSGQRTGTNYGYTF. As DNA, the CDR3 is TGTGCCAGCAGCTTAAGTGGGCAGAGGACAGGGACTAACTATGGCTACACCTTC. Complete variable domain (other parts from reference TRBV7-2 and TRBJ1-2): GAGVSQSPSNKVTEKGKDVELRCDPISGHTALYWYRQSLGQGLEFLIYFQGNSAPDKSGLPSDRFSAERTGGSVSTLTIQRTQQEDSAVYLCASSLSGQRTGTNYGYTFGSGTRLTVV.

V gene TRBV24-1 combines with J gene TRBJ1-5, with D hard to call. CDR1 is KGHDR and CDR2 is SFDVKD in the germline V gene. The CDR3 is 14 residues long. Trimming cost V 2 bases and J 8 bases, with 12 bases left between them. In DNA, the CDR3 is TGTGCCACCAGTGATTCGAGGAATTCCGAGCCCCAGCATTTT. This translates into CATSDSRNSEPQHF.

The chain carries TRBV7-9 and TRBJ2-1; 7 positions match TRBD2. CDR1 is SEHNR and CDR2 is FQNEAQ in the germline V gene (reference sequence). Trimming cost V 10 bases and J 9 bases; bases outside gene matches: 9. This CDR3 is built from 12 residues. CDR3 DNA sequence: TGTGCCATACTCGCGGGAGAACCTGAGCAGTTCTTC. Its protein is CAILAGEPEQFF.